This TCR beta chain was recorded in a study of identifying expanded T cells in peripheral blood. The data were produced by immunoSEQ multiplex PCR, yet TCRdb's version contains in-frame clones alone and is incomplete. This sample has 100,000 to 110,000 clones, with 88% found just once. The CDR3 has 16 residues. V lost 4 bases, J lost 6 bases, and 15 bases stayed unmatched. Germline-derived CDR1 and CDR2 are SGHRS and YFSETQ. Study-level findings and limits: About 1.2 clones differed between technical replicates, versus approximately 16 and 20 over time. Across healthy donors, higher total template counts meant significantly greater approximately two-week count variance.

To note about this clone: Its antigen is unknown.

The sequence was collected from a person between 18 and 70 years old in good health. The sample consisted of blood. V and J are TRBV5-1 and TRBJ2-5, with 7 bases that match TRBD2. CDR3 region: CASSPKWGEGLKTQYF. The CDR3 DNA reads TGCGCCAGCAGCCCCAAATGGGGGGAGGGCCTGAAGACCCAGTACTTC.